This is a list of T cell receptor beta chains from one sample in a study of identical twins. One entry per CDR3 protein, called by TCRdb with MiXCR from the 5' RACE reads. The sample lists 1.5 million to 2 million distinct CDR3 sequences, roughly a third occurring once. Specimen: cord blood. These receptors originate from a newborn girl in good health. Both conserved end residues are part of each CDR3.

j_gene: TRBJ2-5; v_gene: TRBV6-2/TRBV6-3; CDR3aa: CASSPIGTTVQETQYF
j_gene: TRBJ1-2; v_gene: TRBV20-1; CDR3aa: CSAATGALGNYGYTF
j_gene: TRBJ1-1; v_gene: TRBV7-9; CDR3aa: CASSLEGAHTEAFF
j_gene: TRBJ2-7; v_gene: TRBV12-3/TRBV12-4; CDR3aa: CASSLGEVAGREQYF
j_gene: TRBJ1-5; v_gene: TRBV12-3/TRBV12-4; CDR3aa: CASRDNSGLSNQPQHF
j_gene: TRBJ1-4; v_gene: TRBV12-3/TRBV12-4; CDR3aa: CASSLWGAPEKLFF
j_gene: TRBJ2-7; v_gene: TRBV24-1; CDR3aa: CATRDRGPYEQYF
j_gene: TRBJ2-1; v_gene: TRBV28; CDR3aa: CASTGGGIFNERFF
j_gene: TRBJ2-5; v_gene: TRBV27; CDR3aa: CASSLGPLASGREQYF
j_gene: .; v_gene: TRBV3-1; CDR3aa: CASSPSTSGGADHNEQYF
j_gene: TRBJ2-5; v_gene: TRBV4-2; CDR3aa: CASSQGHGETQYF
j_gene: TRBJ2-5; v_gene: TRBV12-3/TRBV12-4; CDR3aa: CASSSHRGAKETQYF
j_gene: TRBJ2-4; v_gene: TRBV5-1; CDR3aa: CASSLDRSGVAKNIQYF
j_gene: TRBJ2-3; v_gene: TRBV11-2; CDR3aa: CASSLRRDGRTDTQYF
j_gene: TRBJ1-4; v_gene: TRBV3-1; CDR3aa: CASSLDSRDEKLFF
j_gene: TRBJ2-7; v_gene: TRBV20-1; CDR3aa: CSATLDSSYEQYF
j_gene: .; v_gene: TRBV27; CDR3aa: CASSPIPKLAGAYNEQYF
j_gene: TRBJ1-6; v_gene: TRBV5-1; CDR3aa: CASSLDRFSYNSPLHF
j_gene: TRBJ2-7; v_gene: TRBV20-1; CDR3aa: CSAIGDLGEQYF
j_gene: TRBJ1-5; v_gene: TRBV12-3/TRBV12-4; CDR3aa: CASTSFRDNQPQHF
j_gene: TRBJ2-5; v_gene: TRBV4-2; CDR3aa: CASSPESGSQETQYF
j_gene: TRBJ2-1; v_gene: TRBV12-3/TRBV12-4; CDR3aa: CASSFSGLAEYNEQFF
j_gene: TRBJ2-5; v_gene: TRBV10-3; CDR3aa: CAISEPTGTSEETQYF
j_gene: TRBJ2-7; v_gene: TRBV3-1; CDR3aa: CASSTRTDSYEQYF
j_gene: TRBJ2-1; v_gene: TRBV28; CDR3aa: CASSLLSRVGNEQFF
j_gene: TRBJ2-1; v_gene: TRBV12-3/TRBV12-4; CDR3aa: CASSATLGLAGGLNEQFF
j_gene: TRBJ2-1; v_gene: TRBV7-2; CDR3aa: CASSLLRRGGNEQFF
j_gene: TRBJ2-5; v_gene: TRBV20-1; CDR3aa: CSARQASGKAETQYF
j_gene: TRBJ2-3; v_gene: TRBV28; CDR3aa: CASSVWDFTDTQYF
j_gene: TRBJ2-7; v_gene: TRBV28; CDR3aa: CASSLSTGRYEQYF
j_gene: TRBJ2-1; v_gene: TRBV9; CDR3aa: CASSVDGTHYNEQFF
j_gene: TRBJ2-1; v_gene: TRBV24-1; CDR3aa: CATSDGGVKSGERFF
j_gene: TRBJ2-7; v_gene: TRBV30; CDR3aa: CAWSVGGLSYEQYF
j_gene: TRBJ2-4; v_gene: TRBV7-8; CDR3aa: CASSFGGGQYF
j_gene: TRBJ1-5; v_gene: TRBV5-1; CDR3aa: CASSLGPGTGPNYSNQPQHF
j_gene: TRBJ1-4; v_gene: TRBV7-2; CDR3aa: CASKIAGGANEKLFF
j_gene: TRBJ2-4; v_gene: TRBV12-3/TRBV12-4; CDR3aa: CATSMGGVAKNIQYF
j_gene: TRBJ2-1; v_gene: TRBV7-6; CDR3aa: CASSPSRTSLNEQFF
j_gene: TRBJ1-1; v_gene: TRBV12-3/TRBV12-4; CDR3aa: CASTLPGNTEAFF